The source of this TCR beta chain is a study of cytomegalovirus exposure and HLA in healthy donors. Regarding the study as a whole: Later work found most CMV-associated TCR beta chains apparently HLA-restricted. Specificity for CMV antigens was confirmed in vitro for three of the CMV-associated chains. In a later analysis, at a false discovery rate of 0.05, fewer than 20,000 TCR beta sequences matched HLA alleles.

60 Vbeta and 13 Jbeta primers were used in PCR. TCRdb keeps only in-frame clones here, not all; method: immunoSEQ multiplex PCR. The sample carries over 120,000 clones, about 71% recorded once. Germline CDR1 MNHNS, CDR2 SASEGT. CDR3 length: 12 amino acids. V lost 6 bases and J 3 bases, leaving 8 bases between the germline ends. As for this clone: The antigen is undetermined.

The chain links TRBV6-1 to TRBJ1-2; D gene uncertain. The sample was PBMCs. The clonotype comes from a woman in her fifties or sixties in good health and CMV-seropositive. The CDR3 is CASRGPYYGYTF. Written as DNA, the CDR3 is TGTGCCAGCAGGGGCCCTTACTATGGCTACACCTTC.